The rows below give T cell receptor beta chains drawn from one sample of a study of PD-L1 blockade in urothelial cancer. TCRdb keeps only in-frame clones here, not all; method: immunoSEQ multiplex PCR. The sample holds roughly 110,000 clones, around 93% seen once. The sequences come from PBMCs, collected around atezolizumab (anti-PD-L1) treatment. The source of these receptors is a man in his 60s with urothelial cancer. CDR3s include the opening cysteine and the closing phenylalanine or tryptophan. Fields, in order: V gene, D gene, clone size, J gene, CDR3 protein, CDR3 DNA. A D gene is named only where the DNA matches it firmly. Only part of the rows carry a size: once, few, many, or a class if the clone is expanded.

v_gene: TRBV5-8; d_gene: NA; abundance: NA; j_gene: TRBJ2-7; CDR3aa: CASSEGGPYEQYF; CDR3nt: TGTGCCAGCAGCGAGGGTGGGCCCTACGAGCAGTACTTC
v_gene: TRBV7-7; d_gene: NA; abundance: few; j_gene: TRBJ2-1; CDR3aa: CASSLRLTSSYNEQFF; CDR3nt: TGTGCCAGCAGCTTGCGTTTAACGAGCTCCTACAATGAGCAGTTCTTC
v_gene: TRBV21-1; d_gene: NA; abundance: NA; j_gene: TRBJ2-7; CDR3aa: CASSKANLAPSSYEQYF; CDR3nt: TGTGCCAGCAGCAAAGCCAATCTAGCGCCCTCCTCCTACGAGCAGTACTTC
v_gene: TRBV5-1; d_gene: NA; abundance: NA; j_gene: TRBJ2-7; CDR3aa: CASSLTPTGTYEQYF; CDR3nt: TGCGCCAGCAGCCTAACCCCAACAGGAACCTACGAGCAGTACTTC
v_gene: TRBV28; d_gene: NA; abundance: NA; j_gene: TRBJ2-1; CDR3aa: CASSNPQGFYNEQFF; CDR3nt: TGTGCCAGCAGTAACCCACAGGGCTTCTACAATGAGCAGTTCTTC
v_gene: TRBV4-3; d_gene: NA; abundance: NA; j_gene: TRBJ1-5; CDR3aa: CASSRQLNQPQHF; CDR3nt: TGCGCCAGCAGCCGACAACTGAATCAGCCCCAGCATTTT
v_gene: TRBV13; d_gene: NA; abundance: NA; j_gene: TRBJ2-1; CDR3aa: CASSLFVGLAANEQFF; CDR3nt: TGTGCCAGCAGCTTGTTTGTAGGATTAGCGGCAAATGAGCAGTTCTTC
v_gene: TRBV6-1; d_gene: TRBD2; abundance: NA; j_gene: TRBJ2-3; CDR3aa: CASRVGEGWSGTQYF; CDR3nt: TGTGCCAGCAGAGTGGGGGAGGGTTGGTCAGGTACGCAGTATTTT
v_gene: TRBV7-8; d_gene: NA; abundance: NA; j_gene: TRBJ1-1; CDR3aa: CASSFSPGMTNTEAFF; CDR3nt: TGTGCCAGCAGCTTTAGCCCAGGGATGACGAACACTGAAGCTTTCTTT
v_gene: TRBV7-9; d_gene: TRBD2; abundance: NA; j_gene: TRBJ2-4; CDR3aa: CASSLPTSGISQNIQYF; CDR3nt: TGTGCCAGCAGCTTACCGACTAGCGGGATTTCACAAAACATTCAGTACTTC
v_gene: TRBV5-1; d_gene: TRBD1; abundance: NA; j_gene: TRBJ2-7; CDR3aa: CASSLAEGQGYEQYF; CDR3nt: TGCGCCAGCAGCTTGGCCGAGGGACAGGGCTACGAGCAGTACTTC
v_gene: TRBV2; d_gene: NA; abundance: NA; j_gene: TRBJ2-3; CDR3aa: CASREGTSLGTDTQYF; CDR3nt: TGTGCCAGCAGGGAAGGTACTAGTTTGGGCACAGATACGCAGTATTTT
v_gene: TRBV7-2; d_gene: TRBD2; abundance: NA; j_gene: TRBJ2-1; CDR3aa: CASSYFGTSGNEQFF; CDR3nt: TGTGCCAGCAGCTATTTCGGGACTAGCGGCAATGAGCAGTTCTTC
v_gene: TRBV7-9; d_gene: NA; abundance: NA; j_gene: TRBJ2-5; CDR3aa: CASSLWARGGETQYF; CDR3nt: TGTGCCAGCAGCTTATGGGCCAGGGGAGGGGAGACCCAGTACTTC
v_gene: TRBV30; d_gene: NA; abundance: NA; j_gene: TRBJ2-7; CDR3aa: CAWRALEQGDEQYF; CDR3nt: TGTGCCTGGAGGGCCTTAGAACAGGGTGACGAGCAGTACTTC
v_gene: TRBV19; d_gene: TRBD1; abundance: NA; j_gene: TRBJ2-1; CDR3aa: CASSTLAGQGHNEQFF; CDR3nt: TGTGCCAGTAGTACCCTCGCGGGACAGGGGCACAATGAGCAGTTCTTC
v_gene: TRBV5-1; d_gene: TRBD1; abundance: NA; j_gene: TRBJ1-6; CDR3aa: CASSRIPGQMNSPLHF; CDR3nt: TGCGCCAGCAGCCGAATCCCGGGACAGATGAATTCACCCCTCCACTTT
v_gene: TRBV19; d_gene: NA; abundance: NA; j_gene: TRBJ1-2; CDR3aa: CASSIAGPGPNYGYTF; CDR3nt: TGTGCCAGTAGTATAGCCGGGCCAGGGCCCAACTATGGCTACACCTTC
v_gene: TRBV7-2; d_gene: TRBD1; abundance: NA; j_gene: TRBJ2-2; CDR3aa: CASSSPGTGSGELFF; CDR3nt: TGTGCCAGCAGCTCTCCCGGGACAGGGTCCGGGGAGCTGTTTTTT
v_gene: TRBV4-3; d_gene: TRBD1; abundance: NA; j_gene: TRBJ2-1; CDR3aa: CASSLQPGQSYNEQFF; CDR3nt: TGCGCCAGCAGCCTACAACCGGGACAGTCCTACAATGAGCAGTTCTTC
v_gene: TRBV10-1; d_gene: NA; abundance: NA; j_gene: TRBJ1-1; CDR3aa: CASSNLLGGRSEAFF; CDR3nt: TGCGCCAGCAGCAACCTTCTCGGGGGGAGGTCTGAAGCTTTCTTT
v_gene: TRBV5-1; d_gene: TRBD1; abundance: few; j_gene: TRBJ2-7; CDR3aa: CASSYSDRGKQYF; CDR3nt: TGCGCCAGCAGCTACTCCGACAGGGGCAAGCAGTACTTC
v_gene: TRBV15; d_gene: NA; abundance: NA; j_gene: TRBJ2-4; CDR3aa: CATSRNAVDIQYF; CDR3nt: TGTGCCACCAGCAGGAACGCGGTGGACATTCAGTACTTC
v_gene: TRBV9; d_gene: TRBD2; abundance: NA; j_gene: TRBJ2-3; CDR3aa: CASTRLAGGGDTQYF; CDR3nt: TGTGCCAGCACCCGACTAGCGGGGGGGGGAGATACGCAGTATTTT
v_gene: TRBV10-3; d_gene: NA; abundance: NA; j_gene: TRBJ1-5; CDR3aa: CAISGRTNQPQHF; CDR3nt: TGTGCCATCAGTGGCAGGACTAATCAGCCCCAGCATTTT
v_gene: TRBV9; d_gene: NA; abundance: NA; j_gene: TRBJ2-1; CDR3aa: CASSVVPSGPYNEQFF; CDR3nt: TGTGCCAGCAGCGTAGTACCGAGCGGCCCCTACAATGAGCAGTTCTTC
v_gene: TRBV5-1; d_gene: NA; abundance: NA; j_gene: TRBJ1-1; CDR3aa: CASSLVAANTEAFF; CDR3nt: TGCGCCAGCAGCTTGGTAGCAGCGAACACTGAAGCTTTCTTT
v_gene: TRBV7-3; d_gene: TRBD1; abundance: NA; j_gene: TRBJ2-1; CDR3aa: CASSHGQGSSYNEQFF; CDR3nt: TGTGCCAGCAGCCATGGACAGGGGAGCTCCTACAATGAGCAGTTCTTC
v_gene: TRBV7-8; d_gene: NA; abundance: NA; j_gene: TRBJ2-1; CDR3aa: CASSLLSGLYNEQFF; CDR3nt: TGTGCCAGCAGCTTGTTATCAGGTCTATACAATGAGCAGTTCTTC
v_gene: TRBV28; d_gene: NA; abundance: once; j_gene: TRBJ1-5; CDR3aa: CASSLRGTRQPQHF; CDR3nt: TGTGCCAGCAGTTTAAGAGGTACTCGTCAGCCCCAGCATTTT
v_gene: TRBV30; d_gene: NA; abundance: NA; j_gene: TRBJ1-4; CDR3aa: CAWSVGPGRNEKLFF; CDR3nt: TGTGCCTGGAGCGTAGGTCCAGGGCGAAATGAAAAACTGTTTTTT
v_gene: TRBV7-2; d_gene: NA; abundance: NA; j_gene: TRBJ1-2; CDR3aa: CASSLQAQGGYGYTF; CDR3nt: TGTGCCAGCAGCTTACAGGCCCAGGGCGGCTATGGCTACACCTTC
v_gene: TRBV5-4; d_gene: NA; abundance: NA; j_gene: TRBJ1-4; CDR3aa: CASSLGQATNEKLFF; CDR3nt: TGTGCCAGCAGCTTGGGACAGGCAACTAATGAAAAACTGTTTTTT
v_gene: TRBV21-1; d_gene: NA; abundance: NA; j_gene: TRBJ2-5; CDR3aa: CASSFKISGPGQGAGETQYF; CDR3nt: TGTGCCAGCAGCTTTAAAATATCGGGCCCGGGACAGGGGGCAGGAGAGACCCAGTACTTC
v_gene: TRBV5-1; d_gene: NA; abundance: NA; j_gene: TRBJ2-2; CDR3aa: CASSGLGNTGELFF; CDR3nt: TGCGCCAGCAGCGGGCTCGGTAACACCGGGGAGCTGTTTTTT
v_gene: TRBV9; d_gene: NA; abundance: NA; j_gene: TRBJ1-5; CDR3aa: CASSVRFRDSEPQHF; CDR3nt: TGTGCCAGCAGCGTGAGGTTCAGGGACTCTGAGCCCCAGCATTTT
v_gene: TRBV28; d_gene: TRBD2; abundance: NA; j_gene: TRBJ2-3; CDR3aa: CASSSSGSGADTQYF; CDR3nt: TGTGCCAGCAGCAGTAGCGGGAGTGGGGCAGATACGCAGTATTTT
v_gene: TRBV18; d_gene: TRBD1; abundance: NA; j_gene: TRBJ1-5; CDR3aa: CASSDRLQPQHF; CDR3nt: TGTGCCAGCTCGGACAGGTTGCAGCCCCAGCATTTT
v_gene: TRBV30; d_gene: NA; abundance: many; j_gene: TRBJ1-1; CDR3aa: CAWSSMGRGSAFF; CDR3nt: TGTGCCTGGAGTAGTATGGGCAGGGGTTCAGCTTTCTTT
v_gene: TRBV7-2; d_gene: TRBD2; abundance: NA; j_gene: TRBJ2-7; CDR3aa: CACSPGLAGTEQYF; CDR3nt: TGTGCCTGCAGTCCGGGGCTAGCGGGGACCGAGCAGTACTTC
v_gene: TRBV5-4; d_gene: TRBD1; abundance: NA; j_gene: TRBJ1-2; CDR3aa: CASSLAGTERHGYTF; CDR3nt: TGTGCCAGCAGCTTGGCTGGGACAGAGAGACATGGCTACACCTTC
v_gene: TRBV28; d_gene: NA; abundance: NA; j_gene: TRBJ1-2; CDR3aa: CASSFDSGFFYTF; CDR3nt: TGTGCCAGCAGTTTTGATTCAGGTTTCTTTTACACCTTC